The source of this TCR beta chain is a study of shared clonotypes between healthy human individuals. Study findings and constraints: Naive subsets, compared against memory subsets, generally had larger estimated richness values. A handful of donors showed sharing of 4.5% to 5% of naive CD4 clonotypes.

A deep-level run was used for the assay. Here immunoSEQ multiplex PCR was the method, and the copy in TCRdb shows in-frame clones only, minus some. The sample holds around 2.5 million clones, 93% seen once. Trimming removed 6 bases from V and 5 bases from J; junction bases left unmatched: 11. The CDR3 has 15 residues. The germline V gene encodes CDR1 MDHEN and CDR2 SYDVKM. Points on this clone: Its antigen is not identified.

Researchers partitioned CD4+ cells into CD45RA+ naive and CD45RA-negative memory subsets. The receptor was derived from a man aged 18 to 29 in good health. Some clones in this sample may be carry-over from other donors' samples. The material sequenced was naive CD4+ T cells from PBMCs. Subset here: CD45RA+ positively selected. This chain uses TRBV28 with TRBJ1-2; TRBD1 aligns across 8 bases. The CDR3: CASRRIGQGGYGYTF. The DNA of the CDR3 is TGTGCCAGCAGGCGAATCGGACAGGGAGGATATGGCTACACCTTC.